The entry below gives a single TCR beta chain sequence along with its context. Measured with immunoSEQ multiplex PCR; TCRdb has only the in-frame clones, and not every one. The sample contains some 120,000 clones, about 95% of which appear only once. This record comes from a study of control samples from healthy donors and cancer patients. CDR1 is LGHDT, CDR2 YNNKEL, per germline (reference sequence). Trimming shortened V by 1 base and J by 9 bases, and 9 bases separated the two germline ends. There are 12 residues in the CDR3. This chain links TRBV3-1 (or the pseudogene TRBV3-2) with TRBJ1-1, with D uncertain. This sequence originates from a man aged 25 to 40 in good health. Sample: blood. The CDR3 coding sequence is TGTGCCAGCAGCCAAGGGATTCTGAAAGCTTTCTTT. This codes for CASSQGILKAFF.